The sequence of this T cell receptor beta chain was determined in a study of T cells in Graves' hyperthyroidism and ophthalmopathy. Whole-study findings and limits: It was a median approximately 7.1 months before onset that the model predicted ophthalmopathy.

Stable Graves' hyperthyroidism meant no ophthalmopathy progression within 18 months. Lactation, pregnancy, other autoimmune disease or uncontrolled infection led to exclusion of patients. Extraction of PBMCs used approximately 10 ml of fresh peripheral blood. Only a few counts were recorded for this clonotype. The antigen is not known. Template material for amplifying TCR beta CDR3 regions consisted of RNA transcripts. In the first-round RT-PCR of the TCR CDR3, the HTBI primer set was used. Each CDR3 protein is one row after TCRdb ran MiXCR on the multiplex PCR reads. Among just under 750,000 distinct CDR3 sequences listed, 35% were seen once. The CDR3 spans 14 residues. Trimming removed 6 bases at V and 5 bases at J, with 16 bases between.

Sequences were obtained from blood. This chain uses TRBV12-3 or TRBV12-4 with TRBJ1-2; D possibly corresponds to TRBD1 (5 bases). The sequence was obtained from a woman in her forties with Graves' hyperthyroidism. The CDR3 loop reads CASSGGQRGYGYTF. The CDR3 DNA is TGTGCCAGCAGCGGGGGTCAGAGAGGGTATGGCTACACCTTC.